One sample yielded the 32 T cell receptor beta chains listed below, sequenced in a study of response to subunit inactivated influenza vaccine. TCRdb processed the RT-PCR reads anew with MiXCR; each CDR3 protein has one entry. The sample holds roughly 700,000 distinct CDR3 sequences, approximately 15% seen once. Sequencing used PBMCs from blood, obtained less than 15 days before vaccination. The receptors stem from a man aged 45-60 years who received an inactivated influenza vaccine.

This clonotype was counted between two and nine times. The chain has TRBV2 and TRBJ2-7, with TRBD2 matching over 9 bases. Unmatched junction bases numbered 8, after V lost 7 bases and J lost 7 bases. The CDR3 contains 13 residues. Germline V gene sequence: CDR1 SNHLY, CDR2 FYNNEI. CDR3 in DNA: TGTGCCAGCACACGGGCGGGGGGGCTTGAGCAGTACTTC. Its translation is CASTRAGGLEQYF.

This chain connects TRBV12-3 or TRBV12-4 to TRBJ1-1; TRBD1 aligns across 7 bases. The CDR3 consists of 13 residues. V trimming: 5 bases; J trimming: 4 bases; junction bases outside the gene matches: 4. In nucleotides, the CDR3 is TGTGCCAGCAGTCCCGGGACAGCCACTGAAGCTTTCTTT. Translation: CASSPGTATEAFF.

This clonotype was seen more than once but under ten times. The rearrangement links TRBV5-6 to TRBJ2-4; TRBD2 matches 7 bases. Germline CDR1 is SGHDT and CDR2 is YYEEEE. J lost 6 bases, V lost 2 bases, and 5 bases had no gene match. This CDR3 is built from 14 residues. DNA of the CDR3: TGTGCCAGCAGCTTAGAACTAGCGATAAACATTCAGTACTTC. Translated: CASSLELAINIQYF. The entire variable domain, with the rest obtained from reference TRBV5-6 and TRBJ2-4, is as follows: DAGVTQSPTHLIKTRGQQVTLRCSPKSGHDTVSWYQQALGQGPQFIFQYYEEEERQRGNFPDRFSGHQFPNYSSELNVNALLLGDSALYLCASSLELAINIQYFGAGTRLSVL.

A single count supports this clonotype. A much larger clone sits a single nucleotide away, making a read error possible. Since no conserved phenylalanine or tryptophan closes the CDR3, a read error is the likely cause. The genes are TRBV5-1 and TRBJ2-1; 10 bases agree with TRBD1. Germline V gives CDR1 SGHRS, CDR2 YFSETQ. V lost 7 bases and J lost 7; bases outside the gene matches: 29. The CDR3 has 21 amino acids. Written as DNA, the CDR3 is TGCGCCAGCGGCGAAAGCTTTGGGTTCTCGGTTCGGGACAGGGGATGGAATGAGCAGTTCATC. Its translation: CASGESFGFSVRDRGWNEQFI.

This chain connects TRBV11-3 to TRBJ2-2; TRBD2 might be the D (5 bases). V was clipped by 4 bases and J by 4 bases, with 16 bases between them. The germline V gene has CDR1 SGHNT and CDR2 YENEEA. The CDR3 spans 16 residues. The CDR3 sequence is CASSSNRGLSTGELFF. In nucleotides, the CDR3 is TGTGCCAGCAGCTCAAATCGCGGGCTAAGCACCGGGGAGCTGTTTTTT. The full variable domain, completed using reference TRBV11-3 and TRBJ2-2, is EAGVVQSPRYKIIEKKQPVAFWCNPISGHNTLYWYLQNLGQGPELLIRYENEEAVDDSQLPKDRFSAERLKGVDSTLKIQPAELGDSAVYLCASSSNRGLSTGELFFGEGSRLTVL.

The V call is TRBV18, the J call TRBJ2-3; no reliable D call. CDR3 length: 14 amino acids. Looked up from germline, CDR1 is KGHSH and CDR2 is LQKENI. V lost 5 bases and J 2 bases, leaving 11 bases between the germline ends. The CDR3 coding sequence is TGTGCCAGCTCAGCAAACCCCCCCACAGATACGCAGTATTTT. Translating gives CASSANPPTDTQYF.

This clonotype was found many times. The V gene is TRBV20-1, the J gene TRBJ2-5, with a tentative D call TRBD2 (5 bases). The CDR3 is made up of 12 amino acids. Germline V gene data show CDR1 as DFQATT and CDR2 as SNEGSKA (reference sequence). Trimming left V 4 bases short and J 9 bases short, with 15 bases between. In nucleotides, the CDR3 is TGCAGTGCTAAGCAGGAGCCAGCGGCCCAGTACTTC. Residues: CSAKQEPAAQYF.

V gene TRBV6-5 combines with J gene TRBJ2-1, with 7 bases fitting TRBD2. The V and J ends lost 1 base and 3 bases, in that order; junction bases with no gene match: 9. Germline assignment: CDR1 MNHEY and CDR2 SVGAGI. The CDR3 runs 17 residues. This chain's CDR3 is CASSYLGGRGNYNEQFF. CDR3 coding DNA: TGTGCCAGCAGTTACTTAGGCGGGAGAGGGAACTACAATGAGCAGTTCTTC.

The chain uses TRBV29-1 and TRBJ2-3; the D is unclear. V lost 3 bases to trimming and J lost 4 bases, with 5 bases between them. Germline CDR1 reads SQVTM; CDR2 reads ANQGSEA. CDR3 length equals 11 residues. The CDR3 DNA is TGCAGCGTTGACGTTGCAGATACGCAGTATTTT. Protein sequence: CSVDVADTQYF.

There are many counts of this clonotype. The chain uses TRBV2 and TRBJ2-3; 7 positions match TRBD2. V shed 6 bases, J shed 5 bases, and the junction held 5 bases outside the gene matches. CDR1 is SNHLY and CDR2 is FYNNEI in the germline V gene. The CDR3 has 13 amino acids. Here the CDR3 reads CASRWEGIDTQYF. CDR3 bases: TGTGCCAGCAGGTGGGAGGGCATAGATACGCAGTATTTT.

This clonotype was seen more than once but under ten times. DNA for the CDR3: TGTGCCAGCAGAGGGACAGGCGGAGGTTATAATTCACCCCTCCACTTT. It yields the protein CASRGTGGGYNSPLHF. The chain employs TRBV6-1 and TRBJ1-6; 8 bases line up with TRBD1. Trimming cost V 6 bases and J 4 bases; bases outside gene matches: 8. The CDR3 covers 16 residues. The germline V gene has CDR1 MNHNS and CDR2 SASEGT.

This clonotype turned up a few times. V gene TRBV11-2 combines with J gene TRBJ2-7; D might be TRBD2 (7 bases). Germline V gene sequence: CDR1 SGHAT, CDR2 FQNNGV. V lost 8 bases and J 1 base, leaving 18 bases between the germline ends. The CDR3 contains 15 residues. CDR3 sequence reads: CASGEGVTNSYEQYF. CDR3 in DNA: TGTGCCAGCGGGGAGGGGGTGACTAATTCCTACGAGCAGTACTTC.

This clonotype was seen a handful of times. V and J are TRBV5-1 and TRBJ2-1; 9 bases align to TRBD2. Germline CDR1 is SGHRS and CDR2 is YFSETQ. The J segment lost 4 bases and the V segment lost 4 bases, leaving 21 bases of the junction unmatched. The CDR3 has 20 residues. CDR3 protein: CASSLGGGRAYSSTYNEQFF. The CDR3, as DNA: TGCGCCAGCAGCCTGGGCGGCGGGAGGGCCTATAGTTCTACGTACAATGAGCAGTTCTTC.

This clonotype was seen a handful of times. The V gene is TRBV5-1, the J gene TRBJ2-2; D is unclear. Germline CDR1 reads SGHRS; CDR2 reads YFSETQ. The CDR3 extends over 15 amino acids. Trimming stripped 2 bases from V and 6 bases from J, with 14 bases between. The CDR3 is CASSFRTSVAGELFF. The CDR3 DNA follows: TGCGCCAGCAGCTTTCGAACGAGCGTAGCCGGGGAGCTGTTTTTT. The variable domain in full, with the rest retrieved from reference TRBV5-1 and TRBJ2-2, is KAGVTQTPRYLIKTRGQQVTLSCSPISGHRSVSWYQQTPGQGLQFLFEYFSETQRNKGNFPGRFSGRQFSNSRSEMNVSTLELGDSALYLCASSFRTSVAGELFFGEGSRLTVL.

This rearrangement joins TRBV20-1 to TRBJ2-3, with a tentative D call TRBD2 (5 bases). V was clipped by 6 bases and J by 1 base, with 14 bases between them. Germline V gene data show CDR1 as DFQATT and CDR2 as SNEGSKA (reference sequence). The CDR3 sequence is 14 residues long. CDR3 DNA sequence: TGCAGTGCCCCCGAGGGCTGGGGCACAGATACGCAGTATTTT. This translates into CSAPEGWGTDTQYF.

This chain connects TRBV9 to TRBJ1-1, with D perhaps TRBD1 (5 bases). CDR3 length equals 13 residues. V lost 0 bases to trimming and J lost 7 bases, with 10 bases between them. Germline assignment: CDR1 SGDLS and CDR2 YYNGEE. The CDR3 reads CASSVGGTVEAFF. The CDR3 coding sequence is TGTGCCAGCAGCGTAGGAGGGACGGTTGAAGCTTTCTTT.

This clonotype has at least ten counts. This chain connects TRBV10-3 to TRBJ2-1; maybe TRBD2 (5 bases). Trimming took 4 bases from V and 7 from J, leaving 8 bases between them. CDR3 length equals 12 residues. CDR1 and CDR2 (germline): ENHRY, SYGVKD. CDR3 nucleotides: TGTGCCATCAGTGCGGGGTGGAATGAGCAGTTCTTC. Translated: CAISAGWNEQFF.

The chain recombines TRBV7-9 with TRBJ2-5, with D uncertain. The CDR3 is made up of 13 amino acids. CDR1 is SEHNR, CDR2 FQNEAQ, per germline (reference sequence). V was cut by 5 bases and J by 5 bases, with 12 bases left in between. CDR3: CASSPRVFETQYF. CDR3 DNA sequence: TGTGCCAGCAGCCCTAGAGTTTTCGAGACCCAGTACTTC.

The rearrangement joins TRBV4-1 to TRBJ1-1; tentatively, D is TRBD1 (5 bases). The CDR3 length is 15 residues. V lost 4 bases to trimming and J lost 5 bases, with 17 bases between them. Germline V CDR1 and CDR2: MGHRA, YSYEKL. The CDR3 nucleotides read TGCGCCAGCAGCCTCCGAGGGGTAGGGAGGACTGAAGCTTTCTTT. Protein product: CASSLRGVGRTEAFF.

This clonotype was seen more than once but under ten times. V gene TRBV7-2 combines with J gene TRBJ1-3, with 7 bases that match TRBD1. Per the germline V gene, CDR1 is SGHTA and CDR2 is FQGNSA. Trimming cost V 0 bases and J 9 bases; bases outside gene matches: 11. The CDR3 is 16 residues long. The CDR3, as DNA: TGTGCCAGCAGCTTAGCAAATATACAGGGGAGTAGCACCATATATTTT. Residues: CASSLANIQGSSTIYF.

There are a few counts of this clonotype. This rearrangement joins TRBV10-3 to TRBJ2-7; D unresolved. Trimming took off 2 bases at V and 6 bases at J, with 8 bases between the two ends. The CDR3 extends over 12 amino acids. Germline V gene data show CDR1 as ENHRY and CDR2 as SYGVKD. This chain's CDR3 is CAISEPLIEQYF. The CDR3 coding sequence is TGTGCCATCAGTGAGCCTTTGATCGAGCAGTACTTC.

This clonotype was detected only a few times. CDR3 coding DNA: TGTGCCAGCAGCCCGCCCGGGACTAGGTACAATGAGCAGTTCTTC. Amino acids: CASSPPGTRYNEQFF. V and J are TRBV7-2 and TRBJ2-1; TRBD2 aligns across 8 bases. Germline-derived CDR1 and CDR2 are SGHTA and FQGNSA. Unmatched junction bases numbered 7, after V lost 5 bases and J lost 4 bases. The CDR3 covers 15 residues.

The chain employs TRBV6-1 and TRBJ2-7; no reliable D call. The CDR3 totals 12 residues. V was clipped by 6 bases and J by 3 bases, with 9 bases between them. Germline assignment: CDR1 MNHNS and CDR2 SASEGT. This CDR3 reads CASSVTFYEQYF. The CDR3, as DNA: TGTGCCAGCAGCGTAACTTTCTACGAGCAGTACTTC.

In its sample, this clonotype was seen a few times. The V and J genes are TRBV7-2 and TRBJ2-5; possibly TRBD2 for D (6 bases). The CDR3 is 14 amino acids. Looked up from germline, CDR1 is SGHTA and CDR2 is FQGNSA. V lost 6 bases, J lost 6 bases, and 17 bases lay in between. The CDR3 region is CASRPRGAIKTQYF. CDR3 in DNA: TGTGCCAGCAGGCCACGCGGGGCCATTAAGACCCAGTACTTC.

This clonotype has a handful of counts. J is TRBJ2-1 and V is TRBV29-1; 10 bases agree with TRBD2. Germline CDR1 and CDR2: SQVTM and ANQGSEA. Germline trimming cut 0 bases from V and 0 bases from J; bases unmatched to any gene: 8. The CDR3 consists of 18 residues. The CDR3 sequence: CSVEDPWASGGSYNEQFF. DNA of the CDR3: TGCAGCGTTGAAGATCCCTGGGCTAGCGGGGGCTCCTACAATGAGCAGTTCTTC.

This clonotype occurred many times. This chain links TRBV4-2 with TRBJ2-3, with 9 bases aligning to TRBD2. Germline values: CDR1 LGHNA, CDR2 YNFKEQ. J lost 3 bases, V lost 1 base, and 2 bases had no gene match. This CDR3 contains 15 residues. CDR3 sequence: CASSQVSGSTDTQYF. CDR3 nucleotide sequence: TGTGCCAGCAGCCAAGTTAGCGGGAGTACAGATACGCAGTATTTT.

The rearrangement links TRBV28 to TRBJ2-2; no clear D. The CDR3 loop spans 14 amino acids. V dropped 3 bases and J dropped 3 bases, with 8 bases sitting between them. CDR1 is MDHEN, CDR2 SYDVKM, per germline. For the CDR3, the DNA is TGTGCCAGCAGTTTTCCAGGTGACACCGGGGAGCTGTTTTTT. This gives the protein CASSFPGDTGELFF.

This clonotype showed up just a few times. The CDR3 protein is CSARDRGLGELFF. In nucleotides, the CDR3 is TGCAGTGCTAGGGACAGGGGGCTGGGGGAGCTGTTTTTT. The chain couples TRBV20-1 to TRBJ2-2; TRBD1 aligns across 11 bases. This CDR3 contains 13 residues. V was pared by 3 bases and J by 8 bases, with 2 bases of the junction left unmatched. The V gene's germline CDR1 is DFQATT and CDR2 SNEGSKA (reference sequence).

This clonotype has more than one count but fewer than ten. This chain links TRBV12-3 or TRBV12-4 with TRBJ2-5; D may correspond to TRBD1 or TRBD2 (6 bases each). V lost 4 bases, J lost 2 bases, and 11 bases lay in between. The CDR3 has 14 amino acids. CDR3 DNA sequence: TGTGCCAGCAGTTGGGGGGCGGAACAAGAGACCCAGTACTTC. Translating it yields CASSWGAEQETQYF.

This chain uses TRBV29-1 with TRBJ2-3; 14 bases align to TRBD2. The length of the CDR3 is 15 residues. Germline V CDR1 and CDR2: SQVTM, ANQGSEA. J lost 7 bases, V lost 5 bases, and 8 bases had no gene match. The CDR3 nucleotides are TGCAGCGTTTCGGGACTAGCGGGAGAATTATATACGCAGTATTTT. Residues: CSVSGLAGELYTQYF.

In DNA form, the CDR3 reads TGCGCCAGCAGGATTGTAGGGGCGTACAATGAGCAGTTCTTC. As protein: CASRIVGAYNEQFF. The chain employs TRBV5-1 and TRBJ2-1; D is possibly TRBD1 (5 bases). The length of the CDR3 is 14 residues. Per the germline V gene, CDR1 is SGHRS and CDR2 is YFSETQ. The V end lost 5 bases, the J end lost 4 bases, and 13 bases lay between the germline ends.

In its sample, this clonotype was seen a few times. The CDR3 coding sequence is TGCGCCAGCAGCCAAAGACAGGGGGATCCTCCCACAGATACGCAGTATTTT. It specifies CASSQRQGDPPTDTQYF. The chain joins TRBV4-1 to TRBJ2-3, with 9 bases lining up with TRBD1. This CDR3 is built from 17 residues. Trimming took 2 bases from V and 2 from J; bases not matched to a gene: 8. From germline, CDR1 is MGHRA and CDR2 YSYEKL.